The 15 T cell receptor beta chains below come from one sample, sequenced in a study of T-cell memory formation after mild COVID-19. TCRdb re-called the 5' RACE reads with MiXCR, one entry per CDR3 protein. The profile shows roughly 410,000 distinct CDR3 sequences, more than 20% of them singletons. The sequencing input was PBMCs or a T cell subset sorted from them (not recorded which). The receptors here all came from an adult woman who had mild COVID-19 (a few samples of this study predate the infection). Cell type and time point are not known.

The V call is TRBV5-1, the J call TRBJ1-5; the D is unclear. Trimming removed 0 bases from V and 0 bases from J, with 7 bases in between. The CDR3 is made up of 15 amino acids. Germline CDR1 and CDR2: SGHRS and YFSETQ. The CDR3: CASSLDGHSNQPQHF. DNA for the CDR3: TGCGCCAGCAGCTTGGACGGGCATAGCAATCAGCCCCAGCATTTT.

This clonotype was counted a few times. The chain uses TRBV12-3 or TRBV12-4 and TRBJ2-5, with 15 positions matching TRBD2. The trim removed 5 bases at V and 3 bases at J, leaving 7 bases unmatched. The CDR3 sequence is 17 residues long. CDR3 amino acids: CASSGTGLAGGKETQYF. In DNA form, the CDR3 reads TGTGCCAGCAGTGGTACGGGACTAGCGGGAGGAAAAGAGACCCAGTACTTC.

The chain recombines TRBV24-1 with TRBJ2-2; tentatively, D is TRBD1 (6 bases). CDR3 length equals 16 residues. V was pared by 5 bases and J by 1 base, with 13 bases between. The germline gives CDR1 KGHDR, CDR2 SFDVKD. CDR3 residues: CATSVHGRGNTGELFF. The CDR3 DNA sequence: TGTGCCACCAGTGTCCACGGCAGGGGGAACACCGGGGAGCTGTTTTTT.

This clonotype was detected a few times. Here the CDR3 DNA reads TGTGCCAGCAGCTCCAGCGGGAGGGGGTACAATGAGCAGTTCTTC. This encodes CASSSSGRGYNEQFF. V is TRBV7-2 and J is TRBJ2-1; 10 nucleotides line up with TRBD2. The CDR3 is 15 residues long. V shed 4 bases and J 4 bases; nucleotides not matched to a gene: 4. Germline assignment: CDR1 SGHTA and CDR2 FQGNSA.

The CDR3 DNA follows: TGCAGCGCTTCGAATCGACAGGGAATCGATGAGCAGTTCTTC. It codes for CSASNRQGIDEQFF. The chain couples TRBV29-1 to TRBJ2-1, with 7 bases identical to TRBD1. V lost 7 bases to trimming and J lost 8 bases; unmatched junction nucleotides: 14. The CDR3 consists of 14 residues. From germline, CDR1 is SQVTM and CDR2 ANQGSEA.

This clonotype turned up a few times. Written as DNA, the CDR3 is TGTGCCAGCAGCGTTCGACCGCACACTGAAGCTTTCTTT. This codes for CASSVRPHTEAFF. The chain joins TRBV9 to TRBJ1-1, with no clear D. CDR3 length: 13 residues. The V gene lost 2 bases and the J gene lost 3 bases, with 8 bases spanning the gap. CDR1 is SGDLS, CDR2 YYNGEE, per germline.

This clonotype was seen more than once but under ten times. Here the CDR3 reads CASRKGQDTGELFF. For the CDR3, the DNA is TGTGCCAGCAGAAAGGGCCAAGACACCGGGGAGCTGTTTTTT. The chain combines TRBV3-1 with TRBJ2-2, with D uncertain. V lost 6 bases and J lost 3, with 11 bases in between. The CDR3 consists of 14 residues. The germline gives CDR1 LGHDT, CDR2 YNNKEL (reference sequence).

V usage is TRBV20-1 and J usage is TRBJ2-1; 11 positions match TRBD2. This CDR3 region has 15 residues. The V gene's germline CDR1 is DFQATT and CDR2 SNEGSKA (reference sequence). Trimming removed 5 bases from V and 6 bases from J; junction bases left unmatched: 9. The CDR3, as DNA: TGCAGTGCTCCCCACACTAGCGGGGGTCCCAATGAGCAGTTCTTC. This sequence encodes CSAPHTSGGPNEQFF.

V gene TRBV11-2 combines with J gene TRBJ2-7; 9 bases agree with TRBD1. Germline CDR1 reads SGHAT; CDR2 reads FQNNGV. Unmatched junction bases numbered 12, after V lost 3 bases and J lost 6 bases. This CDR3 comprises 16 residues. The DNA of the CDR3 is TGTGCCAGCAGCTTCGGGAAAGGACAGGGGCTTGGCGAGCAGTACTTC. As protein: CASSFGKGQGLGEQYF.

This clonotype showed up just a few times. This chain connects TRBV7-9 to TRBJ2-1, with D unclear. Germline CDR1 SEHNR, CDR2 FQNEAQ (reference sequence). This CDR3 has 11 residues. Trimming cost V 3 bases and J 10 bases, with 7 bases left between them. The CDR3 reads CASSLLEEQFF. DNA for the CDR3: TGTGCCAGCAGCTTGCTGGAGGAGCAGTTCTTC.

The rearrangement uses TRBV6-2 or TRBV6-3 and TRBJ1-6, with 7 bases identical to TRBD1. CDR1 MNHEY and CDR2 SVGEGT come from the germline V gene. V lost 0 bases and J lost 0; bases outside the gene matches: 5. The CDR3 has 18 residues. CDR3 loop: CASSYSTQGVSYNSPLHF. CDR3 coding DNA: TGTGCCAGCAGTTACTCGACGCAGGGGGTCTCCTATAATTCACCCCTCCACTTT.

This clonotype was recorded a few times. The V gene is TRBV7-8, the J gene TRBJ2-7; TRBD1 might be the D (5 bases). CDR1 SGHVS and CDR2 FQNEAQ come from the germline V gene. V was trimmed by 6 bases and J by 3 bases, leaving 12 bases between them. CDR3 length: 13 amino acids. CDR3 bases: TGTGCCAGCAGTTCGGACACGAACTACGAGCAGTACTTC. Its protein is CASSSDTNYEQYF.

J is TRBJ2-1 and V is TRBV20-1, with 8 bases matching TRBD2. CDR1 and CDR2 (germline): DFQATT, SNEGSKA (reference sequence). The CDR3 spans 15 residues. V lost 6 bases and J lost 3; bases outside the gene matches: 10. The CDR3 loop is CSAEPGLDIYNEQFF. The DNA for the CDR3 is TGCAGTGCCGAACCGGGACTAGACATCTACAATGAGCAGTTCTTC.

CDR3 region: CASSLSSGLSYNEQFF. For the CDR3, the DNA is TGTGCCAGCAGTTTGTCTAGCGGACTCTCCTACAATGAGCAGTTCTTC. The chain carries TRBV6-2 or TRBV6-3 and TRBJ2-1; 7 positions match TRBD2. The V and J ends lost 4 bases and 0 bases, in that order; junction bases with no gene match: 6. This CDR3 contains 16 residues. Germline V gene sequence: CDR1 MNHEY, CDR2 SVGEGT.

V is TRBV11-2 and J is TRBJ2-1; 7 bases line up with TRBD1. Unmatched junction bases numbered 11, after V lost 5 bases and J lost 7 bases. The CDR3 loop spans 15 amino acids. Germline CDR1 and CDR2: SGHAT and FQNNGV. CDR3 sequence (DNA): TGTGCCAGCAGCCCATCGACGGGACAGCTAAATGAGCAGTTCTTC. Its protein is CASSPSTGQLNEQFF.